What follows describes a single T cell receptor (beta chain). The antigen is unknown. At one of its ends the junction is not consistent with the germline gene, which may arise from a read error. This sample stems from a study of Ad26.COV2.S vaccination and SARS-CoV-2 variants. Study details: Donor participated within the Ad26.COV2.S arm of the COV1001 trial. Each vaccinee took Ad26.COV2.S intramuscularly, once or twice 56 days apart.

TCRdb keeps only in-frame clones here, not all; method: immunoSEQ multiplex PCR. The sample has 400,000 to 450,000 clones, about nine tenths seen once; the top ten hold less than 5.5%. The CDR3 contains 19 residues. The germline V gene encodes CDR1 LGHNA and CDR2 YSLEER. Study results and limitations: It was reported that spike-specific CD8+ and CD4+ T cell responses were substantially broad after vaccination. The placebo group had lower spike-specific TCR breadth than the vaccine recipients did.

Treatment indicated: some 19 received Ad26.COV2.S at low or high dose, single or two shots; five or six received placebo; per-sample allocation not given. Sampling occurred on day 63 after the first vaccine or placebo injection. The genes are TRBV4-3 and TRBJ1-6, with 7 bases that match TRBD1. Material: peripheral blood, obtained in a trial of Ad26.COV2.S vaccine versus placebo. The TCR originated in a person between 18 and 59 years old who received the Ad26.COV2.S COVID-19 vaccine or a placebo. CDR3 sequence: CTSSQVGDSGISYNSPLHF. In DNA form, the CDR3 reads TGCACCAGCAGCCAAGTTGGGGACAGCGGAATCTCCTATAATTCACCCCTCCACTTT.